This T cell receptor beta chain was recorded in a study of blood T cell repertoires in COVID-19. The CDR3 extends over 16 amino acids. Germline V gene sequence: CDR1 PRHDT, CDR2 FYEKMQ (reference sequence). The ends were cut back, 0 bases at V and 0 bases at J, with 9 bases in the middle. Source study methods: Nucleated cell number was recorded as an estimate derived from reference gene primer amplification. TCRdb keeps only in-frame clones here, not all; method: immunoSEQ multiplex PCR. D and trimming come from the DNA, and the V and J calls and clone size come from that table. The table has hundreds of thousands of clones, about 83% seen once; the top ten hold roughly 2%.

This clonotype was obtained from a woman aged 45-65 years who had recovered from COVID-19. Sequenced input: PBMCs or T cells enriched from blood (not recorded which). V and J are TRBV13 and TRBJ1-3; D ambiguous. The CDR3 DNA reads as TGTGCCAGCAGCTTAGGGGGAGGCTTCTCTGGAAACACCATATATTTT. Translated, it gives CASSLGGGFSGNTIYF. Full variable domain (missing parts from reference TRBV13 and TRBJ1-3): AAGVIQSPRHLIKEKRETATLKCYPIPRHDTVYWYQQGPGQDPQFLISFYEKMQSDKGSIPDRFSAQQFSDYHSELNMSSLELGDSALYFCASSLGGGFSGNTIYFGEGSWLTVV.